The 15 T cell receptor beta chains below all came from one sample that was sequenced in a study of T-cell memory formation after mild COVID-19. MiXCR was run by TCRdb on the 5' RACE reads, yielding one entry per CDR3 protein. The table has approximately 270,000 distinct CDR3 sequences, roughly 16% seen once; the top ten hold roughly 24%. Specimen: PBMCs or a T cell subset sorted from them (not recorded which). The receptors shown here come from a man aged 18 to 30 who had mild COVID-19 (a few samples of this study predate the infection). Cell type and time point are not known.

A few counts support this clonotype. This CDR3 is CASRSNTQYF. CDR3 bases: TGTGCCAGCAGGTCGAATACGCAGTATTTT. This rearrangement joins TRBV2 to TRBJ2-3; D not resolved. Germline V gives CDR1 SNHLY, CDR2 FYNNEI. Trimming cost V 6 bases and J 7 bases, with 5 bases left between them. The CDR3 loop spans 10 amino acids.

This clonotype was counted only a few times. The chain is built from TRBV13 and TRBJ1-5; perhaps TRBD1 as D (5 bases). Germline V lookup: CDR1 PRHDT, CDR2 FYEKMQ (reference sequence). CDR3 length: 13 residues. Deletions cut 4 bases from V and 7 bases from J, with 11 bases between. This chain's CDR3 is CASSWSGGQPQHF. In DNA form, the CDR3 reads TGTGCCAGCAGCTGGTCCGGGGGACAGCCCCAGCATTTT.

This clonotype came up once. The CDR3, as DNA: TGTGCCAGCAGCGGTCAGGGGGCGCGGGAGCAGTACGTC. Encoded protein: CASSGQGAREQYV. The chain joins TRBV28 to TRBJ2-7; TRBD1 matches 8 bases. This CDR3 spans 13 amino acids. CDR1 is MDHEN and CDR2 is SYDVKM in the germline V gene. The V gene end was trimmed by 6 bases and the J gene end by 7 bases; junction bases not matched to a gene: 8.

In its sample, this clonotype was seen a few times. The rearrangement links TRBV5-5 to TRBJ2-7, with D unclear. The V gene lost 4 bases and the J gene lost 0 bases, with 14 bases spanning the gap. CDR3 length equals 15 residues. CDR1 is SGHKS and CDR2 is YYEKEE in the germline V gene (reference sequence). The CDR3 DNA is TGTGCCAGCAGCCCCGGGCAATACGTCTCCTACGAGCAGTACGTC. As protein: CASSPGQYVSYEQYV.

The V and J genes are TRBV3-1 and TRBJ1-1; D is possibly TRBD1 (6 bases). V was cut by 0 bases and J by 4 bases, with 15 bases left in between. The CDR3 covers 16 residues. Germline CDR1 and CDR2: LGHDT and YNNKEL (reference sequence). In nucleotides, the CDR3 is TGTGCCAGCAGCCAAGAATGGGGGCAGGGAGGCACTGAAGCTTTCTTT. This encodes CASSQEWGQGGTEAFF.

The genes are TRBV5-1 and TRBJ2-7; TRBD2 aligns across 12 bases. This CDR3 comprises 17 residues. The germline V gene encodes CDR1 SGHRS and CDR2 YFSETQ. The V gene end was trimmed by 0 bases and the J gene end by 6 bases; junction bases not matched to a gene: 10. Here the CDR3 reads CASSLALAGGRVREQYF. The CDR3 nucleotides read TGCGCCAGCAGCTTGGCTCTAGCGGGGGGGCGTGTACGCGAGCAGTACTTC.

The chain couples TRBV4-1 to TRBJ2-3, with a weak D call TRBD2 (5 bases). Trimming stripped 4 bases from V and 6 bases from J, with 14 bases between. The CDR3 is 14 residues long. Germline values: CDR1 MGHRA, CDR2 YSYEKL. The CDR3 DNA reads as TGCGCCAGCAGCCTAGGACGGCGGGCTGATACGCAGTATTTT. The encoded protein is CASSLGRRADTQYF.

This clonotype was seen only a few times. This rearrangement joins TRBV18 to TRBJ2-1, with D perhaps being TRBD1 or TRBD2 (7 bases each). The CDR3 extends over 13 amino acids. V lost 6 bases, J lost 16 bases, and 22 bases lay in between. Looked up from germline, CDR1 is KGHSH and CDR2 is LQKENI. CDR3 DNA sequence: TGTGCCAGCTCTCCGGAACGACAGGGAGGGCCTTTCTTC. Its protein product is CASSPERQGGPFF.

There are a few counts of this clonotype. The chain couples TRBV16 to TRBJ1-3; TRBD1 matches 10 bases. Trimming at V came to 4 bases and at J to 2 bases, leaving 5 bases not matched to a gene. The CDR3 loop spans 16 amino acids. CDR1 is KGHSY, CDR2 FQNENV, per germline. The CDR3 protein is CASSRDRGAPGNTIYF. CDR3 sequence (DNA): TGTGCCAGCAGCCGGGACAGGGGAGCACCTGGAAACACCATATATTTT.

There are a few counts of this clonotype. CDR3 bases: TGTGCCAGCAGTCTGGGCGACTTCCTCTACGAGCAGTACGTC. Translated, it gives CASSLGDFLYEQYV. The chain couples TRBV6-1 to TRBJ2-7; the D is unclear. Germline lookup yields CDR1 MNHNS and CDR2 SASEGT. Trimming cost V 5 bases and J 3 bases, with 14 bases left between them. The CDR3 runs 14 residues.

This clonotype has more than one count but fewer than ten. The chain recombines TRBV27 with TRBJ2-2, with TRBD1 as a possible D gene (6 bases). Germline lookup yields CDR1 MNHEY and CDR2 SMNVEV (reference sequence). This CDR3 is 16 amino acids long. V lost 5 bases to trimming and J lost 1 base, with 14 bases between them. CDR3 DNA sequence: TGTGCCAGCAGTACCCGGACAGACCTGAACACCGGGGAGCTGTTTTTT. Translation gives CASSTRTDLNTGELFF.

This clonotype has ten or more counts. The CDR3 DNA reads as TGCAGCGTTGCACAGAGCAATGAGCAGTTCTTC. Protein: CSVAQSNEQFF. The chain employs TRBV29-1 and TRBJ2-1; D not certain. Germline values: CDR1 SQVTM, CDR2 ANQGSEA. Trimming cost V 4 bases and J 6 bases, with 7 bases left between them. The CDR3 is 11 amino acids.

This chain joins TRBV6-2 or TRBV6-3 and TRBJ2-7; D is unresolved. The CDR3 length is 13 residues. V was cut by 2 bases and J by 2 bases, with 7 bases left in between. Germline lookup yields CDR1 MNHEY and CDR2 SVGEGT. CDR3 in amino acids: CASSYEVAYEQYV. For the CDR3, the DNA is TGTGCCAGCAGTTACGAGGTAGCCTACGAGCAGTACGTC.

This chain uses TRBV20-1 with TRBJ2-5; TRBD1 aligns across 9 bases. Trimming removed 5 bases from V and 7 bases from J; junction bases left unmatched: 11. The CDR3 covers 14 residues. Germline V gene sequence: CDR1 DFQATT, CDR2 SNEGSKA (reference sequence). The CDR3 loop reads CSAGGRQGVGTQYF. The CDR3 DNA follows: TGCAGTGCTGGGGGCCGACAGGGGGTAGGGACCCAGTACTTC.

CDR3 coding DNA: TGCGCCAGCAGCTTTGGCGGGAAAACCGGGGAGCTGTTTTTT. Translated, it gives CASSFGGKTGELFF. The chain recombines TRBV5-1 with TRBJ2-2; TRBD2 is a possible D gene (6 bases). Germline CDR1 reads SGHRS; CDR2 reads YFSETQ. V lost 2 bases and J 5 bases, leaving 10 bases between the germline ends. The CDR3 runs to 14 residues.